This is a list of T cell receptor beta chains from one sample in a study of T cell responses to AZD1222 COVID-19 vaccine. Method: immunoSEQ multiplex PCR; TCRdb's copy keeps in-frame clones and lacks some. The sample includes about 130,000 clones, roughly 92% seen only once; the top ten take over 4%. The source material was peripheral blood, sampled on day 0 of AZD1222 vaccination. The receptors come from an adult in good health. Both conserved end residues are part of each CDR3. Fields, in order: J gene, V gene, clone size, D gene, CDR3 DNA, CDR3 protein. A D gene is named only where the DNA matches it firmly. The size field is filled for only some rows; it gives once, few, many or a size class.

j_gene: TRBJ1-4
v_gene: TRBV7-9
abundance: -
d_gene: TRBD1
CDR3nt: TGTGCCAGCAGCACGGGACAGGGACTTGCAACTAATGAAAAACTGTTTTTT
CDR3aa: CASSTGQGLATNEKLFF

j_gene: TRBJ1-2
v_gene: TRBV5-1
abundance: -
d_gene: -
CDR3nt: TGCGCCAGCAGCTTGGAAGGTGGTGGCTACACCTTC
CDR3aa: CASSLEGGGYTF

j_gene: TRBJ1-5
v_gene: TRBV30
abundance: -
d_gene: -
CDR3nt: TGTGCCTTCTCTATCGGACAGTTAGGGCAGCCCCAGCATTTT
CDR3aa: CAFSIGQLGQPQHF

j_gene: TRBJ2-3
v_gene: TRBV7-9
abundance: -
d_gene: TRBD2
CDR3nt: TGTGCCAGCAGCTTTCCCCGCTCGGGACTATTCCCTAGCACAGATACGCAGTATTTT
CDR3aa: CASSFPRSGLFPSTDTQYF

j_gene: TRBJ1-4
v_gene: TRBV27
abundance: -
d_gene: TRBD1
CDR3nt: TGTGCCAGCAGTTTATCAGGACAGGGGTTTGAAAAACTGTTTTTT
CDR3aa: CASSLSGQGFEKLFF

j_gene: TRBJ1-5
v_gene: TRBV4-1
abundance: -
d_gene: -
CDR3nt: TGCGCCAGCAGCCAAGATAGGGTTCGGCCCCAGCATTTT
CDR3aa: CASSQDRVRPQHF

j_gene: TRBJ1-5
v_gene: TRBV3-1/TRBV3-2
abundance: -
d_gene: -
CDR3nt: TGTGCCAGCAGCCAAATGGCAGGGGATCAGCCCCAGCATTTT
CDR3aa: CASSQMAGDQPQHF

j_gene: TRBJ1-1
v_gene: TRBV19
abundance: -
d_gene: TRBD1
CDR3nt: TGTGCCAGTAGCCAAGGGGGCTACACTGAAGCTTTCTTT
CDR3aa: CASSQGGYTEAFF

j_gene: TRBJ1-1
v_gene: TRBV11-2
abundance: -
d_gene: -
CDR3nt: TGTGCCAGCAGCTTAGTAGCAGAGGGGACTGAAGCTTTCTTT
CDR3aa: CASSLVAEGTEAFF

j_gene: TRBJ2-3
v_gene: TRBV6-2/TRBV6-3
abundance: once
d_gene: -
CDR3nt: TGTGCCAGCAGTTACAGAAGTCTGGGCACAGATACGCAGTATTTT
CDR3aa: CASSYRSLGTDTQYF

j_gene: TRBJ2-7
v_gene: TRBV27
abundance: -
d_gene: -
CDR3nt: TGTGCCAGCAGCCAGGGCTACGAGCAGTACTTC
CDR3aa: CASSQGYEQYF

j_gene: TRBJ1-1
v_gene: TRBV6-5
abundance: -
d_gene: TRBD1
CDR3nt: TGTGCCAGCAGGGACGGGACAGGGGGAACTGAAGCTTTCTTT
CDR3aa: CASRDGTGGTEAFF

j_gene: TRBJ2-2
v_gene: TRBV5-1
abundance: -
d_gene: TRBD2
CDR3nt: TGCGCCAGCAGCTTGTATAGCGGGAGTACCGGGGAGCTGTTTTTT
CDR3aa: CASSLYSGSTGELFF

j_gene: TRBJ1-2
v_gene: TRBV7-9
abundance: -
d_gene: TRBD1
CDR3nt: TGTGCCAGCAGCTTAGGTACAGGGGTCTATGGCTACACCTTC
CDR3aa: CASSLGTGVYGYTF

j_gene: TRBJ2-7
v_gene: TRBV9
abundance: -
d_gene: -
CDR3nt: TGTGCCAGCAGCGTAGGGGTGCTCGGGGACGAGCAGTACTTC
CDR3aa: CASSVGVLGDEQYF

j_gene: TRBJ1-1
v_gene: TRBV5-1
abundance: -
d_gene: -
CDR3nt: TGCGCCAGCAGCCCAGGGGAGGCTGAAGCTTTCTTT
CDR3aa: CASSPGEAEAFF

j_gene: TRBJ2-1
v_gene: TRBV19
abundance: -
d_gene: TRBD2
CDR3nt: TGTGCCAGTAGTCCAAAGGGACTATGGGGTGAGCAGTTCTTC
CDR3aa: CASSPKGLWGEQFF

j_gene: TRBJ2-7
v_gene: TRBV5-1
abundance: -
d_gene: -
CDR3nt: TGCGCCAGCAGCTTAGGTCCTAGGGGGTACGAGCAGTACTTC
CDR3aa: CASSLGPRGYEQYF

j_gene: TRBJ2-7
v_gene: TRBV2
abundance: -
d_gene: -
CDR3nt: TGTGCCAGCAGTGAAAGAAACACCAATTACGAGCAGTACTTC
CDR3aa: CASSERNTNYEQYF

j_gene: TRBJ1-1
v_gene: TRBV5-1
abundance: -
d_gene: -
CDR3nt: TGCGCCAGCAGCTTGGTGGGGAGAGGGGGCACTGAAGCTTTCTTT
CDR3aa: CASSLVGRGGTEAFF

j_gene: TRBJ1-6
v_gene: TRBV5-8
abundance: -
d_gene: -
CDR3nt: TGTGCCAGCAGCCAGCTCCTAAGCCTGGCGGTCCTTAATTCACCCCTCCACTTT
CDR3aa: CASSQLLSLAVLNSPLHF